These 27 T cell receptor beta chains share one sample of origin, sequenced in a study of vaccination and CD4 T cells after COVID-19. No antigen is known for these receptors. The treatment denotes: roughly 10-day PBMC culture with coronavirus spike peptide pools or control peptides (ViraFEST assay). The Oncomine TCR Beta short-read assay sequenced DNA from cultured CD4+ T cells. TCRdb ran MiXCR on the PCR reads and lists one entry per CDR3 protein. The sample shows around 1,700 distinct CDR3 sequences, roughly two thirds of them seen only once. The source was CD4+ T cells from blood, cultured in vitro, collected after SARS-CoV-2 vaccination. Receptors originate from a human donor who had recovered from COVID-19.

The rearrangement links TRBV28 to TRBJ1-5; D gene ambiguous. V gave up 3 bases and J gave up 6 bases, with 3 bases separating them. Germline CDR1 MDHEN, CDR2 SYDVKM. This CDR3 comprises 11 residues. Here the CDR3 DNA reads TGTGCCAGCAGTTTCACTCAGCCCCAGCATTTT. Its translation: CASSFTQPQHF.

The V call is TRBV7-9, the J call TRBJ2-1; TRBD2 aligns across 14 bases. V shed 5 bases, J shed 10 bases, and the junction held 7 bases outside the gene matches. This CDR3 comprises 15 residues. CDR1 is SEHNR, CDR2 FQNEAQ, per germline (reference sequence). The DNA for the CDR3 is TGTGCCAGCAGCACGGGACTAGCGGGGGCCCCGGAGCAGTTCTTC. The encoded protein is CASSTGLAGAPEQFF.

The chain joins TRBV21-1 to TRBJ2-2; the D segment call TRBD1 is taken from the table without a DNA check. TRBV21-1 is classified as a pseudogene. The CDR3 runs 15 residues. The CDR3: CASNHQGLGAGELFF. DNA for the CDR3: TGTGCCAGCAACCATCAGGGGTTAGGTGCCGGGGAGCTGTTTTTT.

The genes are TRBV6-1 and TRBJ1-5, with 10 bases that match TRBD1. J gave up 3 bases and V 10 bases, and 9 bases lay outside the gene matches. The CDR3 totals 15 residues. Germline V lookup: CDR1 MNHNS, CDR2 SASEGT. CDR3 bases: TGTGCCACCGACGAGGGACAGGGGTTCAATCAGCCCCAGCATTTT. It codes for CATDEGQGFNQPQHF.

This clonotype was detected once. The rearrangement joins TRBV12-3 or TRBV12-4 to TRBJ2-3, with TRBD2 matching over 14 bases. J lost 4 bases, V lost 5 bases, and 2 bases had no gene match. The CDR3 runs to 15 residues. CDR3 sequence reads: CASSETSGGADTQYF. The CDR3 DNA follows: TGTGCCAGCAGTGAGACTAGCGGGGGGGCAGATACGCAGTATTTT.

V is TRBV15 and J is TRBJ2-6; maybe TRBD1 (5 bases). The CDR3 loop spans 15 amino acids. Germline V gene lookup returns CDR1 LNHNV and CDR2 YYDKDF (reference sequence). Trimming took 8 bases from V and 0 from J, leaving 11 bases between them. Written as DNA, the CDR3 is TGTGCCACCCAAGACCAGGGCTCTGGGGCCAACGTCCTGACTTTC. Translating it yields CATQDQGSGANVLTF.

J is TRBJ2-7 and V is TRBV6-1; 8 bases agree with TRBD1. Germline CDR1 reads MNHNS; CDR2 reads SASEGT. J was trimmed by 2 bases and V by 2 bases; bases with no gene match: 5. This CDR3 has 15 residues. The CDR3 sequence is CASSEFRGQAYEQYF. CDR3 in DNA: TGTGCCAGCAGTGAATTCAGGGGGCAGGCCTACGAGCAGTACTTC.

Within the sample, this clonotype is hyperexpanded. This sequence joins TRBV20-1 and TRBJ1-1, with TRBD1 as a possible D gene (5 bases). The germline CDR1 and CDR2 sequences are DFQATT and SNEGSKA (reference sequence). The CDR3 is made up of 11 amino acids. Between the trimmed V and J ends, which lost 3 bases and 3 bases, there was a span of 5 bases. This CDR3 reads CSASRDTEAFF. The CDR3 DNA sequence: TGCAGTGCTAGCAGGGACACTGAAGCTTTCTTT.

The genes are TRBV7-9 and TRBJ1-1; no definite D call. The length of the CDR3 is 13 residues. Germline V gene sequence: CDR1 SEHNR, CDR2 FQNEAQ (reference sequence). V was pared by 2 bases and J by 3 bases, with 7 bases between. CDR3 coding DNA: TGTGCCAGCAGCTTAAGTAGGGACACTGAAGCTTTCTTT. Translated: CASSLSRDTEAFF.

The V and J genes are TRBV7-9 and TRBJ1-1; D possibly corresponds to TRBD1 (5 bases). The CDR3 spans 14 residues. V lost 5 bases and J lost 2, with 12 bases in between. Per germline, CDR1 SEHNR and CDR2 FQNEAQ (reference sequence). CDR3 bases: TGTGCCAGCAGCCCATTGGGGGATAACACTGAAGCTTTCTTT. This sequence encodes CASSPLGDNTEAFF.

CDR3: CASTLGGVSTDTQYF. The DNA for the CDR3 is TGTGCCAGCACCCTGGGGGGGGTTAGCACAGATACGCAGTATTTT. V and J are TRBV12-3 or TRBV12-4 and TRBJ2-3, with TRBD2 matching 7 bases. CDR3 length equals 15 residues. V lost 7 bases and J lost 0; bases outside the gene matches: 7.

The chain carries TRBV20-1 and TRBJ1-4; D is unclear. CDR1 is DFQATT and CDR2 is SNEGSKA in the germline V gene (reference sequence). There are 12 residues in the CDR3. V dropped 5 bases and J dropped 5 bases, with 9 bases sitting between them. The CDR3 nucleotides read TGCAGTGCTCCCGGTAGAAATGAAAAACTGTTTTTT. Its protein product is CSAPGRNEKLFF.

V gene TRBV2 combines with J gene TRBJ1-1; TRBD1 matches 8 bases. The length of the CDR3 is 13 residues. Germline V gene data show CDR1 as SNHLY and CDR2 as FYNNEI. Trimming removed 3 bases from V and 4 bases from J; junction bases left unmatched: 1. CDR3 sequence (DNA): TGTGCCAGCAGTGAGCAGGGGGCCACTGAAGCTTTCTTT. This codes for CASSEQGATEAFF.

The chain is built from TRBV29-1 and TRBJ1-1, with no clear D. The V end lost 1 base, the J end lost 5 bases, and 17 bases lay between the germline ends. CDR1 and CDR2 (germline): SQVTM, ANQGSEA. This CDR3 is built from 15 residues. The CDR3 bases are TGCAGCGTTGAAGGCCGGCAAGGGCTAAAAACTGAAGCTTTCTTT. It encodes CSVEGRQGLKTEAFF.

This clonotype came up once. V and J are TRBV12-3 or TRBV12-4 and TRBJ1-2; 8 bases fit TRBD1. The CDR3 sequence is 12 residues long. V gave up 1 base and J gave up 8 bases; unmatched junction bases: 0. The DNA of the CDR3 is TGTGCCAGCAGTTTAGGGACAGGGGGCTACACCTTC. Its protein product is CASSLGTGGYTF.

The genes are TRBV6-1 and TRBJ1-2; no reliable D call. Deletions cut 2 bases from V and 6 bases from J, with 13 bases between. The germline V gene encodes CDR1 MNHNS and CDR2 SASEGT. The CDR3 consists of 14 residues. The CDR3 loop is CASSESQGSHGYTF. CDR3 sequence (DNA): TGTGCCAGCAGTGAAAGCCAAGGGTCTCATGGCTACACCTTC.

Here the CDR3 DNA reads TGTGCCAGCAGCATTAGCGGGGCCACAGATACGCAGTATTTT. This codes for CASSISGATDTQYF. J is TRBJ2-3 and V is TRBV7-9; the match to TRBD2 covers 8 bases. The length of the CDR3 is 14 residues. J gave up 2 bases and V 5 bases, and 3 bases lay outside the gene matches. Per germline, CDR1 SEHNR and CDR2 FQNEAQ (reference sequence).

The genes are TRBV5-7 and TRBJ1-5; no definite D call. TRBV5-7 is an open reading frame whose function is uncertain. The CDR3 totals 14 residues. V lost 3 bases and J 5 bases, leaving 12 bases between the germline ends. CDR3 DNA sequence: TGTGCCAGCAGCTCTGGCTTTTGGGATCAGCCCCAGCATTTT. It specifies CASSSGFWDQPQHF.

The J gene is TRBJ2-6, the V gene TRBV20-1, with D perhaps TRBD2 (5 bases). The CDR3 runs 16 residues. V was trimmed by 0 bases and J by 0 bases, leaving 9 bases between them. Germline V gene sequence: CDR1 DFQATT, CDR2 SNEGSKA (reference sequence). Here the CDR3 reads CSARDLRGSGANVLTF. CDR3 coding DNA: TGCAGTGCTAGAGATCTCCGGGGCTCTGGGGCCAACGTCCTGACTTTC.

The chain carries TRBV6-1 and TRBJ1-1; D possibly corresponds to TRBD1 (6 bases). The length of the CDR3 is 11 residues. CDR1 and CDR2 (germline): MNHNS, SASEGT. V was shortened by 5 bases and J by 14 bases, with 15 bases between the two germline ends. CDR3 nucleotides: TGTGCCAGCAGTACCCGGGACACCTTCTTCTTT. Translated, it gives CASSTRDTFFF.

The rearrangement uses TRBV20-1 and TRBJ2-2; D remains unclear. The CDR3 loop spans 13 amino acids. Trimming pared 6 bases from V and 4 bases from J, leaving 12 bases between. Germline CDR1 DFQATT, CDR2 SNEGSKA (reference sequence). In DNA form, the CDR3 reads TGCAGTGCCCCAAAGACCCTCACCGGGGAGCTGTTTTTT. This sequence encodes CSAPKTLTGELFF.

The gene calls are TRBV28 and TRBJ2-2; D remains unclear. The CDR3 is 11 amino acids. CDR1 and CDR2 (germline): MDHEN, SYDVKM. Deletions cut 6 bases from V and 7 bases from J, with 6 bases between. CDR3 in amino acids: CASRAFGELFF. The CDR3 DNA sequence: TGTGCCAGCAGAGCTTTCGGGGAGCTGTTTTTT.

This chain joins TRBV6-1 and TRBJ2-1; 11 bases map to TRBD2. Germline CDR1 MNHNS, CDR2 SASEGT. After removal of 5 bases from V and 7 bases from J, the junction contained 4 bases not matched to a gene. The CDR3 has 14 residues. In DNA, the CDR3 is TGTGCCAGCAGTCGGACTAGCGGGCCAAATGAGCAGTTCTTC. Its protein product is CASSRTSGPNEQFF.

The chain combines TRBV10-1 with TRBJ1-6; D gene ambiguous. Looked up from germline, CDR1 is WNHNN and CDR2 is SYGVQD (reference sequence). This CDR3 has 13 amino acids. The germline V and J ends were trimmed by 3 bases and 6 bases, with 6 bases remaining between them. The CDR3 reads CASSERLNSPLHF. The CDR3 coding sequence is TGCGCCAGCAGTGAACGGCTTAATTCACCCCTCCACTTT.

The rearrangement links TRBV6-1 to TRBJ2-1; D ambiguous. Trimming removed 10 bases from V and 5 bases from J, with 9 bases in between. The CDR3 has 11 residues. Looked up from germline, CDR1 is MNHNS and CDR2 is SASEGT. This CDR3 is CATSLHNEQFF. The CDR3, as DNA: TGTGCCACCTCTCTTCACAATGAGCAGTTCTTC.

The rearrangement joins TRBV4-3 to TRBJ1-2; possibly TRBD1 for D (5 bases). This CDR3 contains 16 residues. Trimming stripped 0 bases from V and 8 bases from J, with 19 bases between. From germline, CDR1 is LGHNA and CDR2 YSLEER. CDR3 region: CASSQDLGLLGGGYTF. The CDR3 DNA follows: TGCGCCAGCAGCCAAGATCTGGGACTCCTTGGGGGGGGCTACACCTTC.

CDR3 protein: CASSGPGHLYQETQYF. CDR3 coding DNA: TGTGCCAGCAGTGGACCCGGACACCTGTACCAAGAGACCCAGTACTTC. The chain has TRBV2 and TRBJ2-5, with D possibly TRBD1 on 5 matching bases. The ends were cut back, 4 bases at V and 0 bases at J, with 15 bases in the middle. Germline V lookup: CDR1 SNHLY, CDR2 FYNNEI. The CDR3 is made up of 16 amino acids.